The following is a T cell receptor beta chain sequence with its context. In the source study's methods: Using reference gene primer amplification, nucleated cell counts were estimated. Measured with immunoSEQ multiplex PCR; TCRdb has only the in-frame clones, and not every one. V, J and clone size derive from that table, while D and trimming were established from the DNA sequence. The sample contains 140,000 or so clones, about 88% of which appear only once. This sample stems from a study of blood T cell repertoires in COVID-19. The overall study: The United States, Italy and Spain supplied acute and convalescent COVID-19 samples. In each case, the material was cDNA or gDNA derived from T cells, B-cell-depleted T cells, or PBMCs.

Specimen: peripheral blood. The origin of this receptor is a human donor in a cohort sampled during active COVID-19.

Here the CDR3 reads CASSQDRQGLYEQYF. CDR3 nucleotides: TGCGCCAGCAGCCAAGATAGACAGGGGCTCTACGAGCAGTACTTC. The chain recombines TRBV4-1 with TRBJ2-7; 8 bases map to TRBD1. V shed 0 bases, J shed 3 bases, and the junction held 4 bases outside the gene matches. CDR1 MGHRA and CDR2 YSYEKL come from the germline V gene. CDR3 length: 15 amino acids.